The rows below give T cell receptor beta chains drawn from one sample of a study of T cell responses to AZD1222 COVID-19 vaccine. Method: immunoSEQ multiplex PCR; TCRdb's copy keeps in-frame clones and lacks some. Among some 96,000 clones, 70% to 90% were seen once, and the ten largest hold 2.8%. The sample was peripheral blood, taken on day 0 of AZD1222 vaccination. These receptors all stem from an adult in good health. The CDR3 runs from the conserved cysteine through the conserved F or W. The order of the fields is J gene, D gene, clone size, V gene, CDR3 DNA, CDR3 protein. D genes are given only for firm matches. Clone size appears in some rows only: once, few, many, or a class for an expanded clone.

TRBJ2-3 | TRBD1 | few | TRBV4-1 | TGCGCCAGCAGCCACTGGACAGGGGGGGCAGATACGCAGTATTTT | CASSHWTGGADTQYF
TRBJ1-1 | . | . | TRBV11-2 | TGTGCCAGCAGCAAGTTCACTGAAGCTTTCTTT | CASSKFTEAFF
TRBJ2-3 | TRBD2 | . | TRBV9 | TGTGCCAGCAGCGGGGGACTATTTTCGACAGATACGCAGTATTTT | CASSGGLFSTDTQYF
TRBJ1-2 | . | . | TRBV28 | TGTGCCAGCAGTTCCCCGGGGGGCAGTTTGAGGTATGGCTACACCTTC | CASSSPGGSLRYGYTF
TRBJ1-3 | . | . | TRBV7-8 | TGTGCCAGCAGCCGAGGGGGACAAGCCCTGTGGAACACCATATATTTT | CASSRGGQALWNTIYF
TRBJ2-7 | TRBD1 | . | TRBV9 | TGTGCCAGCGGACAGGGGTCCACCTACGAGCAGTACTTC | CASGQGSTYEQYF
TRBJ2-7 | . | . | TRBV7-7 | TGTGCTAGCAGCTTAAAACCCGACCGCCACAAGGCCTCCTACGAGCAGTACTTC | CASSLKPDRHKASYEQYF
TRBJ2-3 | . | . | TRBV13 | TGTGCCAGCAGCCCCGGGTGGGACACGAAGGCAGATACGCAGTATTTT | CASSPGWDTKADTQYF
TRBJ1-2 | TRBD1 | once | TRBV6-5 | TGTGCCATCAAGAACAGGGGCACCAGCTATGGCTACACCTTC | CAIKNRGTSYGYTF
TRBJ1-1 | . | . | TRBV7-9 | TGTGCCAGCAGCCCCCCCGGGAACACTGAAGCTTTCTTT | CASSPPGNTEAFF
TRBJ1-2 | . | . | TRBV12-3/TRBV12-4 | TGTGCCAGCAGTTGGACCGGGAGTGGCTACACCTTC | CASSWTGSGYTF
TRBJ1-2 | . | . | TRBV6-5 | TGTGCCAGCAGAACGACTGACTATGGCTACACCTTC | CASRTTDYGYTF
TRBJ2-5 | TRBD1 | . | TRBV6-1 | TGTGCCAGCAGTGAACCCGGGACAGGGAATGCAGAGACCCAGTACTTC | CASSEPGTGNAETQYF
TRBJ2-2 | . | . | TRBV24-1 | TGTGCCACCAGTGATTTGCAGGACAGCCGGCTGTTTTTT | CATSDLQDSRLFF
TRBJ2-5 | TRBD1 | . | TRBV6-5 | TGTGCCAGCAGGACAGGGGGGACTCAAGAGACCCAGTACTTC | CASRTGGTQETQYF